This note documents a single T cell receptor (beta chain) sequence. Its antigen is not yet known. Nothing much larger sits one base from this clone, and base qualities are not available. Collaborating institutions collected whole blood in K2EDTA tubes following their own protocols. For TCRbeta analysis, collaborators shipped samples in one of three forms: frozen whole blood, isolated PBMCs, or DNA extracted from either of those sample types. These data come from a study of blood T cell repertoires in COVID-19 (dated by TCRdb to 2018 to 2021). Context from the whole study: Samples covering the acute and convalescent phases of COVID-19 were provided by collaborators in the United States, Italy and Spain. The material from the prospective study consisted of cDNA or gDNA derived from T cells, B-cell-depleted T cells, or PBMCs. Deeply sampled blood TCRbeta repertoires from subjects exposed to, actively infected with, or recovered from COVID-19 were included in the dataset. The repertoires were made available in a free public database intended to serve as a resource for research on the immune response to SARS-CoV-2. Samples came from the ongoing ImmuneRACE study (first 160 participants) plus 1,254 subjects from 6 global collaborators. Nearly every sample came with metadata listing a de-identified subject ID, COVID-19 status, age in years and sex. HLA class I and class II types, where available, came from metadata supplied by the sample provider rather than from assay-based typing. On the study overall, not on this receptor specifically: The amount of clinical and demographic metadata varied by source and participant and was provided uncurated.

TCRbeta CDR3 regions were amplified from genomic DNA using the immunoSEQ Assay, a bias-controlled multiplex PCR. Per the original workflow: Nucleated cell counts per sample were estimated from amplification of reference gene primers within the assay. To quantify the absolute abundance of each unique TCRbeta CDR3 rearrangement, sequence reads were collapsed and filtered. Productive Simpson clonality was computed per sample as the square root of Simpson's diversity index over productive rearrangements. TCRdb re-hosts the immuneACCESS table, in-frame sequences only. Its copies lack some clones; in the studies checked, an unresolved V gene accounts for under half of them, and the cause for the rest is not known. That table furnishes V, J and clone size, whereas the DNA furnished D and trimming. Present in this sample are a few hundred thousand clones, approximately 88% of which were seen just once. The ten largest clones capture roughly 4% of the sample.

The sequencing sample was made of peripheral blood. The sequence came from a woman in her forties or fifties with active or convalescent COVID-19.

The DNA is TGTGCCTGGAGTCGGTCAGGGAATGTTCGAGGCTACACCTTC. Its translation is CAWSRSGNVRGYTF. The chain joins TRBV30 to TRBJ1-2; tentative D gene TRBD1, with 5 bases matching. V gives up 2 bases and J gives up 8 bases, and the segment between their germline ends measures 18 bases. According to the germline V gene (reference sequence), CDR1 reads GTSNPN and CDR2 reads SVGIG. From the cysteine up to the phenylalanine, the CDR3 has a length of 14 residues. The only DNA kept is the CDR3, 42 bases in frame from the first base.